The 5 T cell receptor beta chains below come from one sample, sequenced in a study of blood T cell repertoires in COVID-19 (dated by TCRdb to about 2020). Libraries were made using the immunoSEQ multiplex PCR assay. TCRdb took this table from immuneACCESS and kept in-frame rearrangements with V and J called. Such tables lack part of the clones; where checked against another copy, unresolved V genes explain under half of the gap, and the rest is unexplained. For this sample the table gives 150,000 to 200,000 clones, of which over 75% were detected only once. In total, the top ten clones hold roughly 0.8% of the sample. Sequenced: PBMCs or T cells enriched from blood (not recorded which). Receptor source: a woman between 18 and 30 years old who had recovered from COVID-19.

The V and J genes are TRBV4-1 and TRBJ1-2; TRBD1 might be the D (6 bases). Looked up from germline, CDR1 is MGHRA and CDR2 is YSYEKL. The CDR3 covers 15 residues. Trimming cost V 1 base and J 6 bases, with 15 bases left between them. The CDR3 spells CASSQGGGVLNGYTF. The CDR3 region has the DNA TGCGCCAGCAGCCAAGGAGGGGGGGTCTTAAATGGCTACACCTTC.

This chain uses TRBV2 with TRBJ2-5, with D unresolved. Germline CDR1 is SNHLY and CDR2 is FYNNEI. Trimming left V 3 bases short and J 0 bases short, with 5 bases between. CDR3 length equals 13 residues. CDR3 coding DNA: TGTGCCAGCAGTGAGGAGTACCAAGAGACCCAGTACTTC. Its translation is CASSEEYQETQYF.

This chain connects TRBV6-1 to TRBJ2-3, with D hard to call. CDR1 is MNHNS, CDR2 SASEGT, per germline. Between the trimmed V and J ends, which lost 3 bases and 0 bases, there was a span of 10 bases. The CDR3 has 15 amino acids. CDR3 protein: CASSDPPQSTDTQYF. The CDR3 nucleotides are TGTGCCAGCAGTGATCCCCCACAGAGCACAGATACGCAGTATTTT.

V is TRBV27 and J is TRBJ2-7, with TRBD1 matching 9 bases. V lost 6 bases to trimming and J lost 5 bases; unmatched junction nucleotides: 5. CDR1 and CDR2 (germline): MNHEY, SMNVEV (reference sequence). The CDR3 length is 13 residues. For the CDR3, the DNA is TGTGCCAGCAGCGACAGGGGGGAGCACGAGCAGTACTTC. It codes for CASSDRGEHEQYF.

CDR3 residues: CASSQYTPEDTQYF. The DNA for the CDR3 is TGTGCCAGCAGCCAATATACTCCGGAGGATACGCAGTATTTT. The rearrangement uses TRBV3-1 (or the pseudogene TRBV3-2) and TRBJ2-3; no firm D call. V was clipped by 2 bases and J by 6 bases, with 12 bases between them. There are 14 residues in the CDR3. Germline V gene lookup returns CDR1 LGHDT and CDR2 YNNKEL (reference sequence).